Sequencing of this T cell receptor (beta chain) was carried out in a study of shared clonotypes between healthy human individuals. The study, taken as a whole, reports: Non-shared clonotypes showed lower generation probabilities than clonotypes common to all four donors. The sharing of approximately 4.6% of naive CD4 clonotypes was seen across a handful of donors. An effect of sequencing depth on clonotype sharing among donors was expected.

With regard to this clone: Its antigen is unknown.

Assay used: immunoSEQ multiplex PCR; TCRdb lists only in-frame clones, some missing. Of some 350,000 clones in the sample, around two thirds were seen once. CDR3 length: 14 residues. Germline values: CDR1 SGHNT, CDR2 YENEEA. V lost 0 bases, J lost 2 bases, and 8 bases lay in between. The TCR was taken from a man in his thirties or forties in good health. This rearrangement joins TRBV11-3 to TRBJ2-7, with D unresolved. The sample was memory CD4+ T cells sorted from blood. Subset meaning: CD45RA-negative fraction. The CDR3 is CASSLEQFAYEQYF. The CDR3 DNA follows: TGTGCCAGCAGCTTAGAACAGTTTGCCTACGAGCAGTACTTC.